This T cell receptor beta chain was sequenced for a study of PD-1 blockade in classical Hodgkin lymphoma. Overall study findings and caveats: Prior to therapy, complete responders displayed diversity much like that of newly diagnosed patients. A significant rise in TCR diversity was seen by C4D1 for CD4+ cells but not for CD8+ cells.

Time point in this sample: cycle 4 day 1 (C4D1), after more than five weeks of nivolumab. All trial patients relapsed after autologous stem cell transplantation. TCRdb's copy holds only in-frame clones and misses some; the assay was immunoSEQ multiplex PCR. Altogether about 22,000 clones are present, 70% to 80% being singletons, with the ten largest covering 19%. With 3 bases removed from V and 4 bases from J, the gap between germline ends came to 10 bases. CDR3 size: 14 residues. CDR1 is KGHSH and CDR2 is LQKENI in the germline V gene. This clone was recorded once. The antigen remains unidentified. The J gene is TRBJ2-4, the V gene TRBV18; possible D gene TRBD2, 6 bases. The receptor was derived from a human donor with classical Hodgkin lymphoma. Sequencing used peripheral blood mononuclear cells (PBMCs), obtained before the fourth cycle of nivolumab. The CDR3 DNA reads TGTGCCAGCTCACCTTCCAGCGGGAAAAACATTCAGTACTTC. The encoded protein is CASSPSSGKNIQYF.